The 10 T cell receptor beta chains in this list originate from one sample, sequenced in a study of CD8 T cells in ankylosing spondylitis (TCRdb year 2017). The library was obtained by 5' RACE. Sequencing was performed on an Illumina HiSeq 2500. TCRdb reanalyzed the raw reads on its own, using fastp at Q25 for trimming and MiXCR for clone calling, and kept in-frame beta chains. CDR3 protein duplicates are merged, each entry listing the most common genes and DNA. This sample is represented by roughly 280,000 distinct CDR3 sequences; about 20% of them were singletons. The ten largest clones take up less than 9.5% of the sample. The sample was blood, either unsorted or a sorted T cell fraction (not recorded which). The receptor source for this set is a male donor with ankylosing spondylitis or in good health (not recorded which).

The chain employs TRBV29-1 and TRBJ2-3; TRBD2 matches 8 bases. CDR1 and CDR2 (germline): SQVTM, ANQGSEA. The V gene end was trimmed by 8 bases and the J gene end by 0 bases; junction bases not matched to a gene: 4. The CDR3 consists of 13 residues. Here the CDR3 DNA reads TGCAGCTTGGGACTAGGGAGCACAGATACGCAGTATTTT. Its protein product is CSLGLGSTDTQYF.

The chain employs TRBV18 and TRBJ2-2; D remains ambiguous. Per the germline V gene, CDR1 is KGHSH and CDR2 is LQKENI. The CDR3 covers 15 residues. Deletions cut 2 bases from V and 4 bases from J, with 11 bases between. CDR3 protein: CASSPGLSGTGELFF. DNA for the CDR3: TGTGCCAGCTCACCAGGGTTGTCAGGCACCGGGGAGCTGTTTTTT.

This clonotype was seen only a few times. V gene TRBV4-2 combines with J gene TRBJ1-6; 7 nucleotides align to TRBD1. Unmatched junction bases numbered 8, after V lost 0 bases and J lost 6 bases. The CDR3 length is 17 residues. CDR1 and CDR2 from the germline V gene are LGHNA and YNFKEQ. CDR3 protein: CASSQDPGQTSNSPLHF. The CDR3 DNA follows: TGTGCCAGCAGCCAAGACCCGGGACAGACTTCTAATTCACCCCTCCACTTT.

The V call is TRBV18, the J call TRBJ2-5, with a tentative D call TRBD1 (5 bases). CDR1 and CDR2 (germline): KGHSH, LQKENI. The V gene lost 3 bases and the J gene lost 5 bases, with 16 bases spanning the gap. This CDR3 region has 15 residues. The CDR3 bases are TGTGCCAGCTCACCTGAATTCGGCAGGGCGGAGACCCAGTACTTC. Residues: CASSPEFGRAETQYF.

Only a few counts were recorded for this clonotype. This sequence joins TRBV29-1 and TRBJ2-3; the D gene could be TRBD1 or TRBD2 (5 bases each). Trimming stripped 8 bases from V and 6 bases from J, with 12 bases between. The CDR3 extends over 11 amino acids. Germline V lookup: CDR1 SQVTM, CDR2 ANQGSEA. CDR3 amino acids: CSNIWGDTQYF. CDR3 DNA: TGCAGCAACATATGGGGGGATACGCAGTATTTT.

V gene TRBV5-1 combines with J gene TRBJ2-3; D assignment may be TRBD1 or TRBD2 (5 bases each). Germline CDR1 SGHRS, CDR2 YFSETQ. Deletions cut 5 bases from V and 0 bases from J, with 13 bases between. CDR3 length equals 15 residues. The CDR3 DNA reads TGCGCCAGCAGAGGGGACGGAAAAAGCACAGATACGCAGTATTTT. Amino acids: CASRGDGKSTDTQYF.

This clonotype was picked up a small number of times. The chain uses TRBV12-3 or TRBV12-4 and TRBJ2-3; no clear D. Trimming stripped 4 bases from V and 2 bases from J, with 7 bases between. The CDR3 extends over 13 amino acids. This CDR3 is CASSYSYTDTQYF. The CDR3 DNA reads TGTGCCAGCAGTTACAGCTACACAGATACGCAGTATTTT.

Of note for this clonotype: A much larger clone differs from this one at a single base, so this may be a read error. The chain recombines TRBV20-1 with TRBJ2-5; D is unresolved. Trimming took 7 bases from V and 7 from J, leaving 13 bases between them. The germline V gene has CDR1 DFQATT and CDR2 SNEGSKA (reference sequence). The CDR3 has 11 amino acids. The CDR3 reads CSGVGKSTQYF. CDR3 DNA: TGCAGTGGAGTGGGGAAGTCGACCCAGTACTTC.

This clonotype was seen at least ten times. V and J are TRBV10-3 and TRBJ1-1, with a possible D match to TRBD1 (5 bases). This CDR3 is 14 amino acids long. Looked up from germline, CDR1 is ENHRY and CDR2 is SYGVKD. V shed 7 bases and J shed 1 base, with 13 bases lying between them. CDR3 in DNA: TGTGCCATCACCGGGGACTTCCAGAACACTGAAGCTTTCTTT. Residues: CAITGDFQNTEAFF.

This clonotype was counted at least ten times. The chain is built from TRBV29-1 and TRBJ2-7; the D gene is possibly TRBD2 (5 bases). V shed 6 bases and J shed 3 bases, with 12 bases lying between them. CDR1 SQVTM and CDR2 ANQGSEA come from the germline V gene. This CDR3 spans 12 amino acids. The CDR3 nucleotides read TGCAGCGTGGAGGACGGAAACTACGAGCAGTACGTC. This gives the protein CSVEDGNYEQYV.